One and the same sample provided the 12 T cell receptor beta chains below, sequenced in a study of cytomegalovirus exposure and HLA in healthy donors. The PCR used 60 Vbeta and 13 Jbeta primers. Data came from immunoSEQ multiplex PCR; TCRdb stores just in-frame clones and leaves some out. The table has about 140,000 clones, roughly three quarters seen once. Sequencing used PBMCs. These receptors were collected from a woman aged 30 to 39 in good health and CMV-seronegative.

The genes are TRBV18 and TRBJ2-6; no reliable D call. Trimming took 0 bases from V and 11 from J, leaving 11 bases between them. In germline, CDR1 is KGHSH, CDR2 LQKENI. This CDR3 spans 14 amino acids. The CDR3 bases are TGTGCCAGCTCACCACCTCTCCAGAAGTACGTCCTGACTTTC. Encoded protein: CASSPPLQKYVLTF.

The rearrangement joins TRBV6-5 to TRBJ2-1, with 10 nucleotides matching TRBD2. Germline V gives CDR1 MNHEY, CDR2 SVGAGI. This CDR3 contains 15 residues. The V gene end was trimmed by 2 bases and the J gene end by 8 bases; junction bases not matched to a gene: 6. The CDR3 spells CASSYRASGSHEQFF. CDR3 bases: TGTGCCAGCAGTTACAGAGCTAGCGGGAGTCATGAGCAGTTCTTC.

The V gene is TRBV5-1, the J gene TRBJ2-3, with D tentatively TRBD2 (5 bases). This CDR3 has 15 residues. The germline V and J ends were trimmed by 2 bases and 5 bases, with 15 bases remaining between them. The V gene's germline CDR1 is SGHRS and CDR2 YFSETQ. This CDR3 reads CASSFGRATGDTQYF. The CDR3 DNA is TGCGCCAGCAGCTTCGGGCGGGCCACGGGAGATACGCAGTATTTT.

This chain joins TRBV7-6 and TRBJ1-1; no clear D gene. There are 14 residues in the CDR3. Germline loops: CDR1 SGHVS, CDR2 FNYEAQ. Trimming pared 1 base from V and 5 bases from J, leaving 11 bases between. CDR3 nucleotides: TGTGCCAGCAGCTTAGATAGGGAGTCAACTGAAGCTTTCTTT. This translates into CASSLDRESTEAFF.

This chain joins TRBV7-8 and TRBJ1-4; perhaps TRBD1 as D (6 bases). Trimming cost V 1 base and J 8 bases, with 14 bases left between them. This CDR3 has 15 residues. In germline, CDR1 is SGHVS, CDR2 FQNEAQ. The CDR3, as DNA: TGTGCCAGCAGCTTAGGGGGCAGGGGCGGGGAAAAACTGTTTTTT. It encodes CASSLGGRGGEKLFF.

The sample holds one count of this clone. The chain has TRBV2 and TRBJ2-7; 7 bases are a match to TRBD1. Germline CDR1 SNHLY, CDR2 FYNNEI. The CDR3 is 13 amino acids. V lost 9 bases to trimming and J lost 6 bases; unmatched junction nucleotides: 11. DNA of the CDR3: TGTGCCAGTACCCGGGACAGTATCTCCGAGCAGTACGTC. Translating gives CASTRDSISEQYV.

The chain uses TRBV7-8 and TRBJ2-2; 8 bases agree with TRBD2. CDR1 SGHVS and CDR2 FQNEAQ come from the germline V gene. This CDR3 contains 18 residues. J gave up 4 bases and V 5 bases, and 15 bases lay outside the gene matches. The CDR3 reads CASSPTLGAGVLTGELFF. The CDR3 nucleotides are TGTGCCAGCAGCCCTACCCTCGGAGCGGGGGTGCTCACCGGGGAGCTGTTTTTT.

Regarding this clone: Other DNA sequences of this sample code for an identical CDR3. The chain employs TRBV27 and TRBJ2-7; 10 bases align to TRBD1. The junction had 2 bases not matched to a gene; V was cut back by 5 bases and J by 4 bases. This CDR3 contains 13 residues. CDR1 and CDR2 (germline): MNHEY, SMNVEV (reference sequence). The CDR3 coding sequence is TGTGCCAGCAGTCGGGACAGGGGATACGAGCAGTACTTC. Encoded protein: CASSRDRGYEQYF.

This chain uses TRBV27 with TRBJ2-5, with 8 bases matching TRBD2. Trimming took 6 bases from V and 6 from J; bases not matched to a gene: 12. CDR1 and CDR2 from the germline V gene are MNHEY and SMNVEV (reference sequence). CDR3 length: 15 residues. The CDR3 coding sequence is TGTGCCAGCAGGCGGAACGGACTAGCCGGACAGACCCAGTACTTC. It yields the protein CASRRNGLAGQTQYF.

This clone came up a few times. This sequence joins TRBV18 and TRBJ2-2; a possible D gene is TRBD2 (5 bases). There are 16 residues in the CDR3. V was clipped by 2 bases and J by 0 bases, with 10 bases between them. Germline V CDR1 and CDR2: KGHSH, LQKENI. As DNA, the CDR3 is TGTGCCAGCTCACCAGCGGCAGCGGCGAACACCGGGGAGCTGTTTTTT. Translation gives CASSPAAAANTGELFF. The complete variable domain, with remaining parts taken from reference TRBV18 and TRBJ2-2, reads NAGVMQNPRHLVRRRGQEARLRCSPMKGHSHVYWYRQLPEEGLKFMVYLQKENIIDESGMPKERFSAEFPKEGPSILRIQQVVRGDSAAYFCASSPAAAANTGELFFGEGSRLTVL.

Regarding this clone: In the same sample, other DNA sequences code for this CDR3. The DNA of the CDR3 is TGTGCCAGCAGCCCACGGGGTCCTGATACGCAGTATTTT. Residues: CASSPRGPDTQYF. The V gene is TRBV7-9, the J gene TRBJ2-3; D may be TRBD2 (5 bases). Germline V gene sequence: CDR1 SEHNR, CDR2 FQNEAQ (reference sequence). Trimming left V 5 bases short and J 6 bases short, with 12 bases between. This CDR3 comprises 13 residues.

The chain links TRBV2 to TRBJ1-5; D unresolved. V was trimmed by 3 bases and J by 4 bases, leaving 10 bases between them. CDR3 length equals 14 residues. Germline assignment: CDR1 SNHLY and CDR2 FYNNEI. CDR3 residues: CASSEGSSNQPQHF. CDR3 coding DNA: TGTGCCAGCAGTGAGGGCAGTTCTAATCAGCCCCAGCATTTT. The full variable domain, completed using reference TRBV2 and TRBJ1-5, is EPEVTQTPSHQVTQMGQEVILRCVPISNHLYFYWYRQILGQKVEFLVSFYNNEISEKSEIFDDQFSVERPDGSNFTLKIRSTKLEDSAMYFCASSEGSSNQPQHFGDGTRLSIL.